What follows describes a single TCR beta chain. The data stem from a study of T cell repertoires in cytomegalovirus infection. At the level of the study: Indications of both CMV infection and matching HLA type were provided by public TCR beta signatures.

In germline, CDR1 is MNHEY, CDR2 SVGAGI. The CDR3 sequence is 14 residues long. TCRdb analysed the reads with MiXCR anew, one entry per CDR3 protein. The sample lists roughly 760,000 distinct CDR3 sequences, roughly 36% occurring once. This sequence originates from a human donor in good health (CMV status not recorded). Some clones in this sample may be carry-over from other donors' samples. The chain joins TRBV6-5 to TRBJ2-3; D possibly corresponds to TRBD2 (6 bases). The sequenced sample was PBMCs. The CDR3, as DNA: TGTTCCCGCAGTTACGCTAGCGTCACAGATACGCAGTATTTT. It yields the protein CSRSYASVTDTQYF.